This paragraph covers one TCR beta chain sequence. This record belongs to a study of blood T cell repertoires in COVID-19. About the study: Sources were T cells, B-cell-depleted T cells, or PBMCs; the material itself was cDNA or gDNA.

Germline V gene data show CDR1 as SGDLS and CDR2 as YYNGEE. The CDR3 sequence is 16 residues long. Trimming at V came to 0 bases and at J to 3 bases, leaving 6 bases not matched to a gene. Allocation to cohorts depended on clinical history reported by the participants. In the study's own analysis: Amplification with reference gene primers provided the estimates of nucleated cell counts. TCRdb keeps only in-frame clones here, not all; method: immunoSEQ multiplex PCR. V, J and clone size were drawn from that table, and D and trimming were deduced from the DNA. The table lists 95,000 to 150,000 clones, 65% to 85% of them singletons.

The V call is TRBV9, the J call TRBJ2-1; the match to TRBD2 covers 7 bases. This TCR was recovered from a woman aged 25 to 39 who had recovered from COVID-19. Sequences were obtained from PBMCs or T cells enriched from blood (not recorded which). As DNA, the CDR3 is TGTGCCAGCAGCGTAGGAGGGAGGGAGGGCTACAATGAGCAGTTCTTC. It translates to CASSVGGREGYNEQFF.